The 32 T cell receptor beta chains below come from one sample, sequenced in a study of tumor-infiltrating lymphocytes in primary liver carcinoma. TCR beta cDNA was reverse-transcribed from about 500 ng of total RNA. The reaction used a constant-region primer and ProtoScript II reverse transcriptase. Library construction for TCR beta comprised three nested multiplex PCR rounds performed with slightly modified ARM-PCR. A C-beta reverse primer was combined with TRBV1-TRBV30 forward primers in the first two PCR rounds, and each round had ten to eleven cycles. TCRdb reprocessed the multiplex PCR reads with MiXCR, giving one entry per CDR3 protein. The sample has hundreds of thousands of distinct CDR3 sequences, roughly 60% seen once. It was unsorted whole blood that yielded blood RNA, and germline DNA was also extracted. The sample consisted of peripheral blood. The receptors were gathered from a woman in her 30s with primary liver carcinoma and hepatitis B virus infection.

Comment on this clonotype: Likely a read error: the CDR3 ends without its conserved phenylalanine or tryptophan. V usage is TRBV4-3 and J usage is TRBJ2-1, with a weak D call TRBD2 (6 bases). Germline V gives CDR1 LGHNA, CDR2 YSLEER. The CDR3 is 16 residues long. Here the CDR3 DNA reads TGCGCCAGCCGCCAGGATGCGGGAAGCTCCTACAATGAGCAGTTCCTC. It specifies CASRQDAGSSYNEQFL.

V usage is TRBV24-1 and J usage is TRBJ2-7; 8 bases are a match to TRBD2. The V segment lost 7 bases and the J segment 2 bases; nucleotides outside the gene matches: 3. CDR3 length: 13 residues. Germline lookup yields CDR1 KGHDR and CDR2 SFDVKD. The CDR3 DNA is TGTGCCACCAGCGGGACTAGAACCTACGAGCAGTACTTC. It yields the protein CATSGTRTYEQYF.

About this clonotype itself: This may come from a read error, since a much larger clone is one base off. The chain is built from TRBV4-2 and TRBJ2-3; D is unresolved. The CDR3 consists of 13 residues. Germline V gene data show CDR1 as LGHNA and CDR2 as YNFKEQ. The V end lost 0 bases, the J end lost 8 bases, and 9 bases lay between the germline ends. The CDR3 reads CASSQETSVTQYF. CDR3 DNA: TGTGCCAGCAGCCAAGAAACTTCCGTTACGCAGTATTTT.

Concerning this clonotype itself: A clone one base away is much larger, so this may be a read error. The chain is built from TRBV29-1 and TRBJ2-1; TRBD2 agrees at 8 bases. V lost 0 bases to trimming and J lost 7 bases; unmatched junction nucleotides: 8. The CDR3 is 15 residues long. CDR1 and CDR2 from the germline V gene are SQVTM and ANQGSEA. This CDR3 reads CSVEESACGRNEQFF. CDR3 bases: TGCAGCGTTGAAGAATCCGCTTGCGGGAGGAATGAGCAGTTCTTC.

V usage is TRBV29-1 and J usage is TRBJ1-2, with TRBD1 matching over 7 bases. This CDR3 comprises 12 residues. V lost 3 bases, J lost 4 bases, and 2 bases stayed unmatched. In germline, CDR1 is SQVTM, CDR2 ANQGSEA. The DNA of the CDR3 is TGCAGCGTTGACAGGGGGGTCTATGGCTACACCTTC. Its protein is CSVDRGVYGYTF.

Details on this clonotype: A read error may account for a junction end that differs from germline. The rearrangement uses TRBV6-1 and TRBJ2-7, with 10 bases matching TRBD2. The CDR3 contains 14 residues. CDR1 is MNHNS, CDR2 SASEGT, per germline. Here the CDR3 DNA reads TGTGCCGGCAGTAATCTAGCGGGAGCGTACGAGCAGTATTTC. It encodes CAGSNLAGAYEQYF.

This clonotype was seen only once. At one end the junction does not follow the germline gene, possibly because of a read error. This chain links TRBV29-1 with TRBJ2-3; 9 bases line up with TRBD1. CDR1 and CDR2 from the germline V gene are SQVTM and ANQGSEA. This CDR3 comprises 13 residues. The CDR3 nucleotides are TGCAGCAGTTACAGGGGGCGCGGGGATACGCTGTATTTT. This translates into CSSYRGRGDTLYF.

This clonotype has a handful of counts. V gene TRBV6-1 combines with J gene TRBJ1-6; possibly TRBD1 for D (5 bases). Germline values: CDR1 MNHNS, CDR2 SASEGT. CDR3 length: 16 residues. V lost 1 base and J lost 14, with 21 bases in between. CDR3 protein: CASSEGPQVIPTALHF. CDR3 DNA: TGTGCCAGCAGTGAAGGGCCACAGGTCATCCCCACGGCCCTCCACTTT.

CDR3 sequence: CASSLRQRRYNEYFF. The CDR3 coding sequence is TGTGCCAGCAGCTTGCGTCAAAGGAGATACAATGAGTACTTCTTC. The chain carries TRBV5-4 and TRBJ2-1; D is uncertain. Deletions cut 1 base from V and 16 bases from J, with 24 bases between. CDR3 size: 15 residues. Per germline, CDR1 SGHNT and CDR2 YYREEE (reference sequence).

Of note for this clonotype: Mismatch with germline at one junction end may stem from a read error. The V and J genes are TRBV7-8 and TRBJ1-2; D ambiguous. The CDR3 loop spans 12 amino acids. Germline-derived CDR1 and CDR2 are SGHVS and FQNEAQ. Here the CDR3 reads CASSHRCEGYTF. The CDR3 bases are TGTGCAAGCAGCCACCGTTGCGAGGGCTACACCTTC.

The V call is TRBV5-6, the J call TRBJ2-1, with 10 bases aligning to TRBD2. CDR3 length equals 16 residues. The germline gives CDR1 SGHDT, CDR2 YYEEEE. V dropped 0 bases and J dropped 6; count of bases not matched to a gene: 6. CDR3 DNA: TGTGCCAGCAGCTTGGGTAGCGGGAGGTTTGTCAATGAGCAGTTCTTC. Translated, it gives CASSLGSGRFVNEQFF.

Concerning this clonotype: A much larger clone sits a single nucleotide away, making a read error possible. The chain has TRBV6-5 and TRBJ2-6; weak D call: TRBD1 (6 bases). The CDR3 runs 17 residues. Germline values: CDR1 MNHEY, CDR2 SVGAGI. V lost 6 bases and J 0 bases, leaving 15 bases between the germline ends. CDR3 sequence (DNA): TGTGCCAGCAGGCGACAGGACACCTTCTCTGGGGCCAACGTCCTGACTTTC. It encodes CASRRQDTFSGANVLTF.

The V call is TRBV2, the J call TRBJ2-1; TRBD2 aligns across 11 bases. This CDR3 region has 14 residues. Germline CDR1 reads SNHLY; CDR2 reads FYNNEI. V dropped 6 bases and J dropped 7; count of bases not matched to a gene: 5. CDR3 DNA sequence: TGTGCCAGCAGAAGACTAGCGGGAATGAATGAGCAGTTCTTC. Its protein product is CASRRLAGMNEQFF.

This clonotype was counted only a few times. The chain combines TRBV6-5 with TRBJ2-7; TRBD2 matches at 7 bases. Unmatched junction bases numbered 10, after V lost 8 bases and J lost 6 bases. Looked up from germline, CDR1 is MNHEY and CDR2 is SVGAGI. The CDR3 contains 13 residues. CDR3 in amino acids: CASRREGGSEQYF. Written as DNA, the CDR3 is TGTGCCAGCCGCAGGGAGGGAGGGTCCGAGCAGTACTTC.

About this clonotype: Its ends do not fully match the called genes, so a read error is possible. This chain joins TRBV11-3 and TRBJ2-5; 13 bases are a match to TRBD2. The germline V gene encodes CDR1 SGHNT and CDR2 YENEEA. The CDR3 is made up of 17 amino acids. The CDR3 sequence is CVSSSTTSGRLQETQYF. The CDR3 DNA reads as TGTGTCAGCAGCTCCACGACTAGCGGGAGGCTTCAAGAGACCCAGTACTTC. Supplemented by reference TRBV11-3 and TRBJ2-5, the full variable domain reads EAGVVQSPRYKIIEKKQPVAFWCNPISGHNTLYWYLQNLGQGPELLIRYENEEAVDDSQLPKDRFSAERLKGVDSTLKIQPAELGDSAVYLCVSSSTTSGRLQETQYFGPGTRLLVL.

On this clonotype itself: A much bigger clone sits one base away, suggesting this may be a read error. The V gene is TRBV10-2, the J gene TRBJ1-1; perhaps TRBD1 as D (5 bases). The CDR3 sequence is 15 residues long. The germline V gene has CDR1 WSHSY and CDR2 SAAADI. Between the trimmed V and J ends, which lost 0 bases and 3 bases, there was a span of 11 bases. CDR3 in DNA: TGCGCCAGCAGTGAGTCCCGGTGGGGGGACACTGAAGCTTTCTTT. This sequence encodes CASSESRWGDTEAFF.

As to this clonotype: The junction shows a germline mismatch at one end, possibly a read error. The chain has TRBV6-2 or TRBV6-3 and TRBJ1-4; D remains unclear. The CDR3 spans 16 residues. Germline V gene data show CDR1 as MNHEY and CDR2 as SVGEGT. This CDR3 reads CASSTGPTSTNEKQFF. The CDR3 DNA sequence: TGTGCCAGCAGTACCGGACCGACATCAACTAATGAAAAACAGTTTTTT.

Comment on this clonotype: One end of the junction does not line up with germline, which may come from a read error. The CDR3 DNA is TGCGCCAGTAGCCAAAGCAGGGTAGTTGGTGAAGCTTTCTTT. Encoded protein: CASSQSRVVGEAFF. The chain has TRBV4-3 and TRBJ1-1; D possibly corresponds to TRBD1 (5 bases). In germline, CDR1 is LGHNA, CDR2 YSLEER. This CDR3 has 14 residues.

Turning to this clonotype: A read error may explain this, as a much larger clone is one base away. V is TRBV29-1 and J is TRBJ2-3; 10 bases align to TRBD2. This CDR3 has 16 amino acids. Germline loops: CDR1 SQVTM, CDR2 ANQGSEA. CDR3 region: CRVGDPGLATSDTQYF. The CDR3, as DNA: TGCCGCGTTGGGGATCCGGGACTAGCGACCTCAGATACGCAGTATTTT.

This clonotype was counted many times. The chain employs TRBV4-2 and TRBJ2-5, with 8 nucleotides matching TRBD1. The CDR3 covers 16 residues. The junction had 8 bases not matched to a gene; V was cut back by 0 bases and J by 5 bases. Germline V gives CDR1 LGHNA, CDR2 YNFKEQ. The CDR3 is CASSQDQGARWETQYF. The DNA of the CDR3 is TGTGCCAGCAGCCAAGATCAGGGGGCCCGATGGGAGACCCAGTACTTC.

The rearrangement links TRBV11-3 to TRBJ2-1; weak D call: TRBD2 (6 bases). Germline V gene data show CDR1 as SGHNT and CDR2 as YENEEA. V was pared by 8 bases and J by 6 bases, with 14 bases between. This CDR3 region has 13 residues. The CDR3 coding sequence is TGTGCCAGCCGCCCGGGACTCTTCAATGAGCAGTTCTTC. It translates to CASRPGLFNEQFF.

The chain is built from TRBV11-2 and TRBJ2-1; 7 bases are shared with TRBD2. The CDR3 runs 13 residues. Trimming removed 6 bases from V and 12 bases from J; junction bases left unmatched: 11. Germline CDR1 reads SGHAT; CDR2 reads FQNNGV. DNA for the CDR3: TGTGCCAGCAGTGGAGGGACTACCACTGTGCAGTTCTTC. Protein: CASSGGTTTVQFF.

Notes on this clonotype: The junction and the germline gene differ at one end; a read error may be behind it. V usage is TRBV11-2 and J usage is TRBJ1-1; D is possibly TRBD1 (5 bases). CDR1 and CDR2 (germline): SGHAT, FQNNGV. This CDR3 is built from 13 residues. This CDR3 is CTSNPGRDTEAFF. The CDR3 DNA reads as TGTACCAGCAACCCGGGACGGGACACTGAAGCTTTCTTT.

This clonotype was counted ten times or more. The J gene is TRBJ1-1, the V gene TRBV29-1, with a tentative D call TRBD1 (5 bases). Trimming removed 8 bases from V and 5 bases from J, with 21 bases in between. The CDR3 has 14 residues. Germline values: CDR1 SQVTM, CDR2 ANQGSEA. As DNA, the CDR3 is TGCAGCTTCCGCCGGCAGGGATGGGGAACTGAAGCTTTCTTT. This encodes CSFRRQGWGTEAFF.

This clonotype was counted at least ten times. V is TRBV11-1 and J is TRBJ1-1, with D possibly TRBD1 on 5 matching bases. Germline CDR1 is SGHAT and CDR2 is FQDESV (reference sequence). The germline V and J ends were trimmed by 5 bases and 4 bases, with 11 bases remaining between them. This CDR3 has 13 residues. The CDR3 region has the DNA TGTGCCAGCAGCCCCCGGGGGGGCACTGAAGCTTTCTTT. Protein sequence: CASSPRGGTEAFF.

Remarks on this clonotype: A much larger clone sits a single nucleotide away, making a read error possible. This chain links TRBV29-1 with TRBJ2-7; 8 bases are shared with TRBD1. The CDR3 sequence is 14 residues long. The germline V gene has CDR1 SQVTM and CDR2 ANQGSEA. CDR3 sequence (DNA): TGCAGCCTTGATGACAGGGGAGAATCCTACGAGCAGTACTTC. The encoded protein is CSLDDRGESYEQYF.

This chain connects TRBV12-3 or TRBV12-4 to TRBJ2-7; unclear D gene. The CDR3 consists of 13 residues. The V end was cut by 4 bases, the J end by 1 base, with 8 bases between. CDR3 sequence: CASSWARSYEQYF. Written as DNA, the CDR3 is TGTGCCAGCAGTTGGGCCAGATCCTACGAGCAGTACTTC.

Comment on this clonotype: This may arise from a read error, as a much more abundant clone is one base away. The chain carries TRBV7-8 and TRBJ2-5, with D tentatively TRBD2 (5 bases). Between the trimmed V and J ends, which lost 1 base and 5 bases, there was a span of 11 bases. CDR3 length equals 14 residues. Germline assignment: CDR1 SGHVS and CDR2 FQNEAQ. The CDR3 is CASSLGCERETQYF. The CDR3 region has the DNA TGTGCCAGCAGCTTAGGGTGTGAGCGGGAGACCCAGTACTTC.

About this clonotype itself: Possible read error: a much larger clone is one base away. The V call is TRBV6-6, the J call TRBJ2-7; 7 bases agree with TRBD2. The trim removed 0 bases at V and 2 bases at J, leaving 10 bases unmatched. Per germline, CDR1 MNHNY and CDR2 SVGAGI (reference sequence). The length of the CDR3 is 17 residues. CDR3 bases: TGTGCCAGCAGTTACTCGCGACTAGTGGGAGGGCCCTACGAGCAGTACTTC. This sequence encodes CASSYSRLVGGPYEQYF.

A few counts support this clonotype. A single base separates this from a much larger clone, so it may be a read error. The genes are TRBV11-2 and TRBJ2-5, with unresolved D. CDR1 and CDR2 (germline): SGHAT, FQNNGV. The CDR3 has 15 residues. CDR3 nucleotides: TGTGTCAGCAGCCCGAATAGTGGATATCAAGAGACCCAGTACTTC. This gives the protein CVSSPNSGYQETQYF.

This clonotype appeared a few times. The chain recombines TRBV4-3 with TRBJ1-2, with 7 nucleotides matching TRBD1. CDR1 and CDR2 from the germline V gene are LGHNA and YSLEER. V trimming: 0 bases; J trimming: 2 bases; junction bases outside the gene matches: 6. The CDR3 covers 16 residues. The CDR3 loop reads CASSQEGGRGNYGYTF. For the CDR3, the DNA is TGCGCCAGCAGCCAAGAAGGGGGCAGGGGGAACTATGGCTACACCTTC.

This clonotype was counted only a few times. This may be a read error, as it is one base from a much larger clone. The genes are TRBV4-2 and TRBJ2-3, with D possibly matching TRBD1 (5 bases). Trimming took 4 bases from V and 3 from J, leaving 8 bases between them. Germline-derived CDR1 and CDR2 are LGHNA and YNFKEQ. The CDR3 has 13 residues. The CDR3 spells CASSRKGTDTQYF. CDR3 bases: TGTGCCAGCAGCCGAAAGGGGACAGATACGCAGTATTTT.